This T cell receptor (beta chain) was documented in a study of Ad26.COV2.S vaccination and SARS-CoV-2 variants. This clone was detected only a few times. Its antigen is unknown. Stated treatment: some 19 received Ad26.COV2.S at low or high dose, single or two shots; about five received placebo; per-sample allocation not given. Each sample was drawn 63 days after the first injection (of vaccine or placebo). An Ad26 vector that expressed Wuhan-strain SARS-CoV-2 spike constituted the vaccine. The table came from immunoSEQ multiplex PCR; TCRdb's copy has only in-frame clones and leaves some out. The sample lists roughly 380,000 clones, around 84% occurring once. Germline values: CDR1 LGHNA, CDR2 YSLEER. The CDR3 is 18 residues long. Trimming removed 3 bases from V and 5 bases from J; junction bases left unmatched: 18. Findings and caveats of the study: Comparability of non-spike TCR breadth was observed across vaccine and placebo recipients. Possible underestimation of total T cell responses by the TCR breadth and depth analyses was noted. Post-vaccination spike-specific CD8+ and CD4+ T cell responses reportedly had substantial breadth.

Material: peripheral blood, obtained in a trial of Ad26.COV2.S vaccine versus placebo. The TCR was taken from a person aged 18-65 years who received the Ad26.COV2.S COVID-19 vaccine or a placebo. The rearrangement joins TRBV4-3 to TRBJ2-7; 8 bases agree with TRBD1. This CDR3 reads CASSQARSGTGYPHEQYF. CDR3 DNA: TGCGCCAGCAGCCAGGCCAGATCTGGGACAGGCTATCCCCACGAGCAGTACTTC.